These T cell receptor beta chains were read from a single sample in a study of T cells expressing NK-cell markers. TCRdb derives one entry per CDR3 protein from the 5' RACE reads, leaving out DNA. The table lists about 160,000 distinct CDR3 sequences. Specimen: blood T cells: a sorted CD56 or NKG2C T cell subset, CD4+ or CD8+ T cells, or bulk PBMC T cells (not recorded which). These TCRs come from a woman aged 18 to 75 in good health. Each CDR3 is given with its conserved first and last residue.

>TRBV4-1|TRBJ1-1
CASSQVPSSEAFF
>TRBV28|TRBJ2-5
CASSRSGQGANQETQYF
>TRBV12-3/TRBV12-4|TRBJ2-3
CASSFFRNTDTQYF
>TRBV6-5|TRBJ2-2
CASTTRGTGNTGELFF
>TRBV7-9|TRBJ2-5
CASSPRSGRRETQYF
>TRBV9|TRBJ2-3
CASSVVPVGDTQYF
>TRBV2|TRBJ1-1
CASIGTAGTEAFF
>TRBV19|TRBJ2-6
CASSNDRNSGANVLTF
>TRBV20-1|TRBJ1-2
CSARDARANYGYTF
>TRBV7-3|TRBJ2-7
CASSPGSGRGGYEQYF
>TRBV20-1|TRBJ1-2
CSASGTANYGYTF
>TRBV6-1|TRBJ1-6
CASSEQGVVNNSPLHF
>TRBV7-9|TRBJ1-6
CASSLGDSQSPLHF
>TRBV6-1|TRBJ2-1
CASSAIAGQGAYEQFF
>TRBV29-1|TRBJ2-3
CSAPGDSGAQYF
>TRBV20-1|TRBJ2-5
CSATTLGETQYF
>TRBV6-1|TRBJ2-7
CASSADRGYEQYF
>TRBV7-3|TRBJ2-5
CASSAGGTSQETQYF